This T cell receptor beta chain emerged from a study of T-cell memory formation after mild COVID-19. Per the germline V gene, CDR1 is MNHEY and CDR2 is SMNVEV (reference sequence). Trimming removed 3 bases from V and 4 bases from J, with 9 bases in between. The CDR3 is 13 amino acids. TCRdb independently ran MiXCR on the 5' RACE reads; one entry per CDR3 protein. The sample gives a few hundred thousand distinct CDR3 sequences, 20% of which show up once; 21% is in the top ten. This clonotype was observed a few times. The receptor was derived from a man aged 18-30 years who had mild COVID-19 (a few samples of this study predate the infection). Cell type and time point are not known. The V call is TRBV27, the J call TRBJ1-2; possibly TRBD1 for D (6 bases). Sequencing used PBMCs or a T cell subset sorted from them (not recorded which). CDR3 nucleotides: TGTGCCAGCAGTTTCGGCAGGGGCTATGGCTACACCTTC. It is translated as CASSFGRGYGYTF.